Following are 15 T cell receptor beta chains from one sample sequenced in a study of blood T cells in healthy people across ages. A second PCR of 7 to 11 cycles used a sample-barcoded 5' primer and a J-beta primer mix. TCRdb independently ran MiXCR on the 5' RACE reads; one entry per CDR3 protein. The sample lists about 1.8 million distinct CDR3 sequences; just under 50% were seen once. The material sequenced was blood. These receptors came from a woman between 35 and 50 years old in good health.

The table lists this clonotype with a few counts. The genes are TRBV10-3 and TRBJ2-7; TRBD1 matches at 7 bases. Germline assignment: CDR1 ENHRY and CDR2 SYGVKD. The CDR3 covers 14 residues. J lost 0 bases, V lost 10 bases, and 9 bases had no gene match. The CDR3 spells CATKGTELSYEQYF. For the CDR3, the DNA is TGTGCCACCAAAGGGACAGAACTCTCCTACGAGCAGTACTTC.

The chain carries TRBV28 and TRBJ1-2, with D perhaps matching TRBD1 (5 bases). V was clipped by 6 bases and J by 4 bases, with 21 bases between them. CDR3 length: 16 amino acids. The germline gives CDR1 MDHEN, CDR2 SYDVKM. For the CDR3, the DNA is TGTGCCAGCAGACTGAGACAGACCAACCGTCTCTATGGCTACACCTTC. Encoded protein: CASRLRQTNRLYGYTF.

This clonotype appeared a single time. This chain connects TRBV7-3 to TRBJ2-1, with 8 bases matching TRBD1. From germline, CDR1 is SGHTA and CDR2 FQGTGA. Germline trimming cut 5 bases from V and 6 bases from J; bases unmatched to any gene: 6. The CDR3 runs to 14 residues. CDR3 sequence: CASSRDRRGNEQFF. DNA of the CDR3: TGTGCCAGCAGCAGGGACAGGAGAGGCAATGAGCAGTTCTTC.

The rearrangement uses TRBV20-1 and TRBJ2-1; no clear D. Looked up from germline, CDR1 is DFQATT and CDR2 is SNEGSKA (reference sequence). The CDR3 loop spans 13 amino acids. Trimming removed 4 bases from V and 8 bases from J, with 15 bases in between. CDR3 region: CSAIVSGSDEQFF. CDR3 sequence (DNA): TGCAGTGCTATCGTCTCCGGGTCGGATGAGCAGTTCTTC.

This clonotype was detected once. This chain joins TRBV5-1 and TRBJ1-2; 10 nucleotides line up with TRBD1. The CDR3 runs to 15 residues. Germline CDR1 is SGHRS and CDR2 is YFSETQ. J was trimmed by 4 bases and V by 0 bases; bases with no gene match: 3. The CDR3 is CASSLAGTGAYGYTF. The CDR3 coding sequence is TGCGCCAGCAGCTTGGCCGGGACAGGGGCCTATGGCTACACCTTC.

The CDR3 reads CASSQTTKPNTEAFF. The CDR3 DNA is TGCGCCAGCAGCCAAACCACAAAACCGAACACTGAAGCTTTCTTT. This chain joins TRBV4-3 and TRBJ1-1; D ambiguous. Deletions cut 2 bases from V and 1 base from J, with 11 bases between. Germline V gene sequence: CDR1 LGHNA, CDR2 YSLEER. The CDR3 has 15 amino acids.

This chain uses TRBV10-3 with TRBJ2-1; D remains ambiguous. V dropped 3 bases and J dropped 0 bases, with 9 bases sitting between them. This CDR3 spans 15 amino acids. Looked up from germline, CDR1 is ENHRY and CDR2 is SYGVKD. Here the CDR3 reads CAISDRQSSYNEQFF. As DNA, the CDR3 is TGTGCCATCAGTGATCGGCAGAGCTCCTACAATGAGCAGTTCTTC.

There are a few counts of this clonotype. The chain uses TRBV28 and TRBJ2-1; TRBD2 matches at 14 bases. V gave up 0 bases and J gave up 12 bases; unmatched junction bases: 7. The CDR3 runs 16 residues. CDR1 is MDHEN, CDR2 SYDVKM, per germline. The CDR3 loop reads CASSLWTSGGAQGQFF. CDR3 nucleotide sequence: TGTGCCAGCAGTTTATGGACTAGCGGGGGGGCGCAAGGGCAGTTCTTC.

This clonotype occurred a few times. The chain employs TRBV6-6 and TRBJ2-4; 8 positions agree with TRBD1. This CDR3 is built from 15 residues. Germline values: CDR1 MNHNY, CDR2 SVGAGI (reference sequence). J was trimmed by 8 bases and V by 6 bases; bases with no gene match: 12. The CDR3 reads CASRPKTGEVYIQYF. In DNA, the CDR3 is TGTGCCAGCAGACCCAAGACAGGGGAAGTATACATTCAGTACTTC.

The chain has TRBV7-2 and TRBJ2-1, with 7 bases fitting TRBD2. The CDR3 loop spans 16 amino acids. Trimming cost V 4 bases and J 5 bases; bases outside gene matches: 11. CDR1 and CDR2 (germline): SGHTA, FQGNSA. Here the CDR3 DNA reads TGTGCCAGCAGCTCCCGCATGGCGGGGGACCACAATGAGCAGTTCTTC. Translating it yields CASSSRMAGDHNEQFF.

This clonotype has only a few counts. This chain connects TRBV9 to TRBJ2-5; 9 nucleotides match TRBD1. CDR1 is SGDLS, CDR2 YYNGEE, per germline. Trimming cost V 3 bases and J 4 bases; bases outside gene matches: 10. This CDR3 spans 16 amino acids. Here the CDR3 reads CASSAGDRAYGETQYF. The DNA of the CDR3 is TGTGCCAGCAGCGCGGGGGACAGGGCTTATGGAGAGACCCAGTACTTC.

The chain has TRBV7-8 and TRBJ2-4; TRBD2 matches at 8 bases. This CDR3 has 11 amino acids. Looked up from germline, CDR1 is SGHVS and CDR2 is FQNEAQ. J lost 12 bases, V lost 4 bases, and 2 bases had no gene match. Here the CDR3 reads CASSSSGGQYF. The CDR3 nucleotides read TGTGCCAGCAGCTCAAGCGGGGGTCAGTACTTC.

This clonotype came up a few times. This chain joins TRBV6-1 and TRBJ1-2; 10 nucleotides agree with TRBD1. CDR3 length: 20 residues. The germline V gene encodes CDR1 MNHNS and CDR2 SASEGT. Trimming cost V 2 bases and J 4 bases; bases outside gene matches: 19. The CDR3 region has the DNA TGTGCCAGCAGTGAACGACGAAGTCGCGTCCCGGGACAGGGGCTCTATGGCTACACCTTC. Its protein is CASSERRSRVPGQGLYGYTF.

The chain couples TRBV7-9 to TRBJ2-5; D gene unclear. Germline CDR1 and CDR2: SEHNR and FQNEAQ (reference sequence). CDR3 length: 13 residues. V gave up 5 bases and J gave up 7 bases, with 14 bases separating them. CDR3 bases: TGTGCCAGCAGCCTCCCGGACGCGGCGACCCAGTACTTC. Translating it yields CASSLPDAATQYF.

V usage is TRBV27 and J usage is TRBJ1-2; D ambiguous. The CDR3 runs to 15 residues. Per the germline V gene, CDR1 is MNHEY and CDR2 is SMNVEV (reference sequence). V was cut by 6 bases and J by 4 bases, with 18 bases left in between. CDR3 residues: CASRAGLGFPYGYTF. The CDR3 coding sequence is TGTGCCAGCAGGGCCGGGTTGGGGTTCCCCTATGGCTACACCTTC.